These 19 T cell receptor beta chains came from one sample sequenced in a study of T cell responses to AZD1222 COVID-19 vaccine. Profiling relied on immunoSEQ multiplex PCR, and the TCRdb table lists in-frame clones only, not all of them. The sample carries over 150,000 clones, roughly 91% recorded once. The material sequenced was peripheral blood, taken 28 days after the second dose of the MenACWY control vaccine. The receptors were gathered from an adult who received the MenACWY meningococcal vaccine as a control.

The rearrangement uses TRBV20-1 and TRBJ2-2; TRBD1 matches 11 bases. Trimming took 3 bases from V and 7 from J; bases not matched to a gene: 7. In germline, CDR1 is DFQATT, CDR2 SNEGSKA (reference sequence). The CDR3 runs to 15 residues. The CDR3 spells CSASLRTGGIGELFF. The CDR3 DNA sequence: TGCAGTGCTAGTCTGAGGACAGGGGGCATCGGGGAGCTGTTTTTT.

The chain uses TRBV7-3 and TRBJ2-3; D gene unclear. CDR3 size: 14 residues. Trimming left V 4 bases short and J 4 bases short, with 12 bases between. The germline CDR1 and CDR2 sequences are SGHTA and FQGTGA. The CDR3 sequence is CASSSSVISDTQYF. The CDR3 nucleotides read TGTGCCAGCAGCTCTTCAGTTATCTCAGATACGCAGTATTTT.

The V call is TRBV21-1, the J call TRBJ2-3; the tabulated D call, TRBD2, remains unverified against the DNA. TRBV21-1 is an annotated pseudogene. This CDR3 has 15 amino acids. As DNA, the CDR3 is TGTGCCAGCAGCCCCCCGGAGGGGCTAGGAGATACGCAGTATTTT. It encodes CASSPPEGLGDTQYF.

CDR3 protein: CAWSVVTGGAPEAFF. CDR3 DNA: TGTGCCTGGAGTGTAGTTACCGGGGGGGCTCCAGAAGCTTTCTTT. V gene TRBV30 combines with J gene TRBJ1-1; tentative D call: TRBD1 (6 bases). With 0 bases removed from V and 8 bases from J, the gap between germline ends came to 19 bases. CDR1 GTSNPN and CDR2 SVGIG come from the germline V gene (reference sequence). The CDR3 contains 15 residues.

The rearrangement links TRBV5-1 to TRBJ2-2; unclear D gene. The V and J ends lost 4 bases and 0 bases respectively, with 10 bases between them. The germline gives CDR1 SGHRS, CDR2 YFSETQ. There are 15 residues in the CDR3. This CDR3 reads CASSRVAANTGELFF. The CDR3 DNA follows: TGCGCCAGCAGCAGAGTGGCAGCGAACACCGGGGAGCTGTTTTTT.

This clone was seen once. The chain employs TRBV6-1 and TRBJ1-2; TRBD1 matches 7 bases. CDR1 is MNHNS and CDR2 is SASEGT in the germline V gene. The CDR3 is 15 residues long. Losses at the gene ends were 3 bases for V and 5 bases for J; bases not matched to a gene: 9. CDR3 nucleotides: TGTGCCAGCAGTGATTCGGGACAGACTTCTTATGGCTACACCTTC. Amino acids: CASSDSGQTSYGYTF.

The chain recombines TRBV11-1 with TRBJ1-1; unclear D gene. Germline-derived CDR1 and CDR2 are SGHAT and FQDESV (reference sequence). V shed 3 bases and J shed 5 bases, with 10 bases lying between them. CDR3 length: 13 amino acids. Here the CDR3 DNA reads TGTGCCAGCAGCTTGGGGAGATGGACTGAAGCTTTCTTT. This codes for CASSLGRWTEAFF.

The rearrangement links TRBV2 to TRBJ2-5, with 8 bases that match TRBD2. This CDR3 is built from 14 residues. V shed 7 bases, J shed 5 bases, and the junction held 9 bases outside the gene matches. Germline CDR1 and CDR2: SNHLY and FYNNEI. The CDR3 DNA follows: TGTGCCAGCACCCAGGGACTAGTTCCGGAGACCCAGTACTTC. Protein: CASTQGLVPETQYF.

The rearrangement joins TRBV4-2 to TRBJ1-2, with D uncertain. The CDR3 consists of 13 residues. Per germline, CDR1 LGHNA and CDR2 YNFKEQ. V lost 0 bases and J lost 8, with 10 bases in between. The CDR3 is CASSQENGRGYTF. CDR3 in DNA: TGTGCCAGCAGCCAAGAGAACGGACGAGGCTACACCTTC.

J is TRBJ2-5 and V is TRBV3-1 (or the pseudogene TRBV3-2); D is uncertain. Trimming took off 6 bases at V and 1 base at J, with 9 bases between the two ends. Germline CDR1 LGHDT, CDR2 YNNKEL (reference sequence). The CDR3 is 13 amino acids. The CDR3 nucleotides are TGTGCCAGCAGGACCACCCTCCAAGAGACCCAGTACTTC. This encodes CASRTTLQETQYF.

This clone was detected a few times. The gene calls are TRBV18 and TRBJ1-5, with D unresolved. This CDR3 is built from 13 residues. CDR1 KGHSH and CDR2 LQKENI come from the germline V gene. V was cut by 2 bases and J by 5 bases, with 7 bases left in between. CDR3 protein: CASSPDRDQPQHF. CDR3 DNA: TGTGCCAGCTCACCAGATAGAGATCAGCCCCAGCATTTT.

The rearrangement joins TRBV4-3 to TRBJ1-1; D ambiguous. The CDR3 is 15 residues long. In germline, CDR1 is LGHNA, CDR2 YSLEER. The V end was cut by 0 bases, the J end by 0 bases, with 8 bases between. The CDR3 bases are TGCGCCAGCAGCCAAGATTATCTCCTGAACACTGAAGCTTTCTTT. It yields the protein CASSQDYLLNTEAFF.

This chain uses TRBV7-9 with TRBJ2-5, with TRBD2 matching 8 bases. The CDR3 has 13 residues. Germline assignment: CDR1 SEHNR and CDR2 FQNEAQ (reference sequence). J lost 3 bases, V lost 5 bases, and 2 bases had no gene match. The CDR3 loop is CASSSSGEETQYF. The CDR3 bases are TGTGCCAGCAGCAGTAGCGGGGAAGAGACCCAGTACTTC.

The chain is built from TRBV6-5 and TRBJ1-5; TRBD1 matches at 12 bases. The CDR3 is 15 amino acids. Germline V gene data show CDR1 as MNHEY and CDR2 as SVGAGI. V gave up 6 bases and J gave up 3 bases; unmatched junction bases: 3. CDR3 DNA: TGTGCCAGCAGCAGGGACAGGGGGCTCAATCAGCCCCAGCATTTT. Translating it yields CASSRDRGLNQPQHF.

This clone was counted a single time. This chain uses TRBV11-3 with TRBJ2-2; TRBD1 is a possible D gene (6 bases). V lost 2 bases to trimming and J lost 6 bases, with 7 bases between them. Germline lookup yields CDR1 SGHNT and CDR2 YENEEA. This CDR3 spans 13 amino acids. CDR3 DNA sequence: TGTGCCAGCAGCTTAACAGGGCCCGGGGAGCTGTTTTTT. Amino acid sequence: CASSLTGPGELFF.

The rearrangement joins TRBV18 to TRBJ2-5; the match to TRBD2 covers 7 bases. The junction had 7 bases not matched to a gene; V was cut back by 1 base and J by 2 bases. The germline gives CDR1 KGHSH, CDR2 LQKENI. CDR3 length: 16 amino acids. CDR3 in amino acids: CASSPLRTSEQETQYF. As DNA, the CDR3 is TGTGCCAGCTCACCACTCCGAACTAGCGAACAAGAGACCCAGTACTTC.

CDR3 DNA sequence: TGCAGTGGAGACAGGGGATATCCCTATGGCTACACCTTC. Translation: CSGDRGYPYGYTF. The J gene is TRBJ1-2, the V gene TRBV29-1; TRBD1 aligns across 8 bases. The CDR3 has 13 residues. Germline V CDR1 and CDR2: SQVTM, ANQGSEA.

The rearrangement links TRBV5-1 to TRBJ1-1; D is unresolved. Trimming left V 0 bases short and J 7 bases short, with 10 bases between. Germline-derived CDR1 and CDR2 are SGHRS and YFSETQ. This CDR3 has 13 residues. DNA of the CDR3: TGCGCCAGCAGCTTGGTCATCGGAAGTGAAGCTTTCTTT. It codes for CASSLVIGSEAFF.

CDR3 sequence reads: CASSTQDAAAGEAYEQYF. The CDR3 nucleotides read TGTGCCAGCAGTACACAGGATGCCGCAGCGGGGGAGGCCTACGAGCAGTACTTC. V usage is TRBV28 and J usage is TRBJ2-7; TRBD2 matches 8 bases. Trimming cost V 5 bases and J 2 bases; bases outside gene matches: 17. There are 18 residues in the CDR3. Per germline, CDR1 MDHEN and CDR2 SYDVKM.